One sample yielded the 5 T cell receptor beta chains listed below, sequenced in a study of metastatic and nonmetastatic thyroid tumors. With MiXCR, TCRdb called clones anew from the PCR reads. The sample has under 35,000 clones; over 20% are singletons. Before thyroid surgery, none of the patients had received any treatment. Material for sequencing was blood. These receptors originate from a female donor with papillary thyroid cancer or a benign thyroid nodule (not recorded which). Some clones in this sample may be carry-over from other donors' samples.

V usage is TRBV4-2 and J usage is TRBJ2-3, with D tentatively TRBD2 (6 bases). The CDR3 has 16 amino acids. Trimming shortened V by 3 bases and J by 0 bases, and 13 bases separated the two germline ends. Germline-derived CDR1 and CDR2 are LGHNA and YNFKEQ. The chain's CDR3 is CASSHCLAFSTDTQYF. The CDR3, as DNA: TGTGCCAGCAGCCATTGTCTAGCGTTCAGCACAGATACGCAGTATTTT.

For this clone: At one of its ends the junction is not consistent with the germline gene, which may arise from a read error. CDR3 in amino acids: CSWSVRVDVGELFF. CDR3 DNA: TGTTCCTGGAGTGTACGGGTTGATGTCGGGGAGCTGTTTTTT. The V gene is TRBV30, the J gene TRBJ2-2; no reliable D call. Per germline, CDR1 GTSNPN and CDR2 SVGIG (reference sequence). The CDR3 contains 14 residues.

J is TRBJ2-7 and V is TRBV6-2 or TRBV6-3; 8 nucleotides agree with TRBD2. The CDR3 has 15 residues. Germline trimming cut 7 bases from V and 0 bases from J; bases unmatched to any gene: 8. Looked up from germline, CDR1 is MNHEY and CDR2 is SVGEGT. The DNA of the CDR3 is TGTGCCAGCACCGTAGCGGGGCTGAACTCCTACGAGCAGTACTTC. This translates into CASTVAGLNSYEQYF.

The sample holds a few counts of this clone. This chain connects TRBV7-2 to TRBJ1-6; no definite D call. Per the germline V gene, CDR1 is SGHTA and CDR2 is FQGNSA. V lost 2 bases, J lost 11 bases, and 10 bases lay in between. The CDR3 sequence is 13 residues long. In nucleotides, the CDR3 is TGTGCCAGCAGCTTACTTAAGGAGGCACCCCTCCACTTT. Translated, it gives CASSLLKEAPLHF.

This clone was observed many times. V gene TRBV28 combines with J gene TRBJ1-5, with D unclear. CDR1 and CDR2 (germline): MDHEN, SYDVKM. V dropped 5 bases and J dropped 1 base, with 9 bases sitting between them. The length of the CDR3 is 14 residues. The CDR3 DNA reads as TGTGCCAGCAGTCCTCAAACAAGCAATCAGCCCCAGCATTTT. It codes for CASSPQTSNQPQHF.